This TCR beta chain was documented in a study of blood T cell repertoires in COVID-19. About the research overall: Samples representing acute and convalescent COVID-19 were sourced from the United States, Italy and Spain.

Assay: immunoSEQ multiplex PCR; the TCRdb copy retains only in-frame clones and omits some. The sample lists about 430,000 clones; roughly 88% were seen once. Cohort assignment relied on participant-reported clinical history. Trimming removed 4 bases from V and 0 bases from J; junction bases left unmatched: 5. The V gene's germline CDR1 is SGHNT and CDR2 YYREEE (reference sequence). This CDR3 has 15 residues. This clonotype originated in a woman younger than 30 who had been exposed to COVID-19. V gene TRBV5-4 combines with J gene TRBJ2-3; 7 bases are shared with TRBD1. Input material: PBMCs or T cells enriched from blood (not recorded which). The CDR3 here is CASSETGSSTDTQYF. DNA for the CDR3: TGTGCCAGCAGCGAGACAGGGTCTAGCACAGATACGCAGTATTTT.